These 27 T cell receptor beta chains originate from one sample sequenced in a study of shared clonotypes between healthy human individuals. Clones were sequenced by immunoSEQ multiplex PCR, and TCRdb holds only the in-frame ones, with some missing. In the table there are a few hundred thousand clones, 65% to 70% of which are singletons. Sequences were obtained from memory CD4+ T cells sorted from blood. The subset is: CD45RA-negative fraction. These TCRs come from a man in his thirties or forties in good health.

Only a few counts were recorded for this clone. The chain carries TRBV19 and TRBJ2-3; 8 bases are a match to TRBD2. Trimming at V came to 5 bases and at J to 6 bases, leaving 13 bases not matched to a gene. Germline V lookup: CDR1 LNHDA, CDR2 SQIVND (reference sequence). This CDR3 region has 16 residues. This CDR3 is CASSLLGTSTSDTQYF. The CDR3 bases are TGTGCCAGTAGTCTGCTCGGGACTAGTACTTCGGATACGCAGTATTTT.

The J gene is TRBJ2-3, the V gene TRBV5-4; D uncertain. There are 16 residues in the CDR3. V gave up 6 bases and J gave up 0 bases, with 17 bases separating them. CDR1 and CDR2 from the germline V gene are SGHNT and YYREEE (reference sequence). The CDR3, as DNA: TGTGCCAGCACCCAAAGGGTGGAGACTAGCACAGATACGCAGTATTTT. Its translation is CASTQRVETSTDTQYF.

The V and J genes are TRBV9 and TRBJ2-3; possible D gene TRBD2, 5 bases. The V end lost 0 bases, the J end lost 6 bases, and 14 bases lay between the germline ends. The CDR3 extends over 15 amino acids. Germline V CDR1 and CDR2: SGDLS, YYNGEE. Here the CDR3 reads CASSVAGSKGDTQYF. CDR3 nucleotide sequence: TGTGCCAGCAGCGTAGCGGGGAGTAAAGGGGATACGCAGTATTTT.

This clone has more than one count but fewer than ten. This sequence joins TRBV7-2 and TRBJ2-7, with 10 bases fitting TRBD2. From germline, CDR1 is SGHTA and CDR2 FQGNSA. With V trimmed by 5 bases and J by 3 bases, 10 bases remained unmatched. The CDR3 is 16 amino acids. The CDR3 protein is CASSLSSGSDLYEQYF. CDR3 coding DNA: TGTGCCAGCAGCCTCTCTAGCGGGAGTGATCTCTACGAGCAGTACTTC.

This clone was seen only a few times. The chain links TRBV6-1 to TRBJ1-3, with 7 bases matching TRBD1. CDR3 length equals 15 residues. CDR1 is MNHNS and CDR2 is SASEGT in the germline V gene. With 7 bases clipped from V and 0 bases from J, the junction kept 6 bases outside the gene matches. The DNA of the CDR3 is TGTGCCAGCAAACGGGGACAGATCTCTGGAAACACCATATATTTT. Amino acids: CASKRGQISGNTIYF.

Written as DNA, the CDR3 is TGTGCCAGCAGCTTCAGGGGGCGCAGGGGTGGCTACACCTTC. This translates into CASSFRGRRGGYTF. This chain connects TRBV5-8 to TRBJ1-2; 8 nucleotides match TRBD1. This CDR3 has 14 residues. The V gene end was trimmed by 2 bases and the J gene end by 7 bases; junction bases not matched to a gene: 7. Germline V gene lookup returns CDR1 SGHTS and CDR2 YDEGEE.

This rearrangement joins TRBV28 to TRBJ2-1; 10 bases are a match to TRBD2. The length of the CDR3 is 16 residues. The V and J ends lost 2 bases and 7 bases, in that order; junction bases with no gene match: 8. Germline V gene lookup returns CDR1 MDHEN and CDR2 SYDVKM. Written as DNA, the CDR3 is TGTGCCAGCAGTTTACCAGGACTAGCGGCATTGAATGAGCAGTTCTTC. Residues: CASSLPGLAALNEQFF.

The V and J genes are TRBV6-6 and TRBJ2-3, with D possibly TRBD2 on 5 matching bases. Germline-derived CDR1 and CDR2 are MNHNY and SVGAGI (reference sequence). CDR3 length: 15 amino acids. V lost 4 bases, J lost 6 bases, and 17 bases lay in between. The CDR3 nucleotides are TGTGCCAGCAGTTCCCCGGGGAGCCGGGCCGATACGCAGTATTTT. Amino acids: CASSSPGSRADTQYF.

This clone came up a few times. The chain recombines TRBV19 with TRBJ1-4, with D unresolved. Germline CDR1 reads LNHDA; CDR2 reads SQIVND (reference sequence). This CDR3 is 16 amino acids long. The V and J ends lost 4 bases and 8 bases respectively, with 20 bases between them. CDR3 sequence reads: CASSTSRSLLGEKLFF. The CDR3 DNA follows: TGTGCCAGTAGTACATCCCGTAGCCTACTAGGGGAAAAACTGTTTTTT.

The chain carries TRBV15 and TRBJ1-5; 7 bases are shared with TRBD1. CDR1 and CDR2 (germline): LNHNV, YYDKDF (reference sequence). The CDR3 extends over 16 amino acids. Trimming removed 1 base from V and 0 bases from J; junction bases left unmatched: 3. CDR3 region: CATSRAGGNSNQPQHF. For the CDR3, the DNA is TGTGCCACCAGCAGAGCAGGGGGAAATAGCAATCAGCCCCAGCATTTT.

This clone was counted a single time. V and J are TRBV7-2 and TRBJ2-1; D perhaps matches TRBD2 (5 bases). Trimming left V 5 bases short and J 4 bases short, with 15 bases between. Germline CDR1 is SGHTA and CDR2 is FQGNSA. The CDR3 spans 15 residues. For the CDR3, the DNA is TGTGCCAGCAGCCCCCGGATTCAGCGGTACAATGAGCAGTTCTTC. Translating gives CASSPRIQRYNEQFF. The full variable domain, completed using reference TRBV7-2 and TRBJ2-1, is GAGVSQSPSNKVTEKGKDVELRCDPISGHTALYWYRQSLGQGLEFLIYFQGNSAPDKSGLPSDRFSAERTGGSVSTLTIQRTQQEDSAVYLCASSPRIQRYNEQFFGPGTRLTVL.

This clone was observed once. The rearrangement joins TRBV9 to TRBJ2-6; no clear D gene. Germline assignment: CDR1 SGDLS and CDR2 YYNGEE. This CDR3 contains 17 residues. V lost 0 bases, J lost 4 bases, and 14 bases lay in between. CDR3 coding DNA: TGTGCCAGCAGCGTAGTCGCCATAGGGCAGGGGGCCAACGTCCTGACTTTC. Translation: CASSVVAIGQGANVLTF.

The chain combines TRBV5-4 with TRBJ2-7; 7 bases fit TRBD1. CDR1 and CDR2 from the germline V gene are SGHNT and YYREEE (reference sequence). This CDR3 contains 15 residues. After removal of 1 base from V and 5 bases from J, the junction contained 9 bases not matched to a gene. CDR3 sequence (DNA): TGTGCCAGCAGCTTGCCGGGACAGTATTCCCACGAGCAGTACTTC. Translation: CASSLPGQYSHEQYF.

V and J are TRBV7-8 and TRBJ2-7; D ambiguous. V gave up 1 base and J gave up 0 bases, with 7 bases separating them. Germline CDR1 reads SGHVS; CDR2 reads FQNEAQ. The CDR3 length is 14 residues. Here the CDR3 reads CASSLDGPSYEQYF. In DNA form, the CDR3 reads TGTGCCAGCAGCTTAGATGGGCCCTCCTACGAGCAGTACTTC.

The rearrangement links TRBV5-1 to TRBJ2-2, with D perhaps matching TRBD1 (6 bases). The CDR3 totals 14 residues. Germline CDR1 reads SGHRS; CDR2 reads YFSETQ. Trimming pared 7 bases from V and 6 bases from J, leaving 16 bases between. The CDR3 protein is CASGLQGRAGELFF. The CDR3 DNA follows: TGCGCCAGCGGATTACAGGGCCGGGCCGGGGAGCTGTTTTTT. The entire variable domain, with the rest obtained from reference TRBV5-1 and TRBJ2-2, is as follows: KAGVTQTPRYLIKTRGQQVTLSCSPISGHRSVSWYQQTPGQGLQFLFEYFSETQRNKGNFPGRFSGRQFSNSRSEMNVSTLELGDSALYLCASGLQGRAGELFFGEGSRLTVL.

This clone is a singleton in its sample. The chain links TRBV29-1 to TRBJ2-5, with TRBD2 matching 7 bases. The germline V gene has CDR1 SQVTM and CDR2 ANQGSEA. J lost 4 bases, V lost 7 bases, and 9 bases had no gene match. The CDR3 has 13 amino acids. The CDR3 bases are TGCAGCGGGAGGGAGGGCCGAGGAGAGACCCAGTACTTC. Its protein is CSGREGRGETQYF.

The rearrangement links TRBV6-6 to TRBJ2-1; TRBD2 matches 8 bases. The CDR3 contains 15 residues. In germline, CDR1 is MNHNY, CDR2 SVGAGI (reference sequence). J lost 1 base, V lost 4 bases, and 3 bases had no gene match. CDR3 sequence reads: CASSFASGSYNEQFF. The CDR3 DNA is TGTGCCAGCAGTTTCGCTAGCGGGTCCTACAATGAGCAGTTCTTC.

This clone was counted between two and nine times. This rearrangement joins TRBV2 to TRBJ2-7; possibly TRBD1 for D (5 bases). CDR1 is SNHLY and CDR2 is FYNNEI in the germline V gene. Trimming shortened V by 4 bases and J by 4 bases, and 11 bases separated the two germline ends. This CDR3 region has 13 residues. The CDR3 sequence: CASSASRGYEQYF. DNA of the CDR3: TGTGCCAGCAGTGCGTCTAGGGGTTACGAGCAGTACTTC.

The CDR3 is CASSPRDRVHEQYF. CDR3 in DNA: TGTGCCAGTAGTCCCCGCGACAGGGTTCACGAGCAGTACTTC. The chain links TRBV19 to TRBJ2-7, with TRBD1 matching over 7 bases. Germline-derived CDR1 and CDR2 are LNHDA and SQIVND (reference sequence). Unmatched junction bases numbered 9, after V lost 5 bases and J lost 5 bases. There are 14 residues in the CDR3. The whole variable domain, filled in from reference TRBV19 and TRBJ2-7, reads DGGITQSPKYLFRKEGQNVTLSCEQNLNHDAMYWYRQDPGQGLRLIYYSQIVNDFQKGDIAEGYSVSREKKESFPLTVTSAQKNPTAFYLCASSPRDRVHEQYFGPGTRLTVT.

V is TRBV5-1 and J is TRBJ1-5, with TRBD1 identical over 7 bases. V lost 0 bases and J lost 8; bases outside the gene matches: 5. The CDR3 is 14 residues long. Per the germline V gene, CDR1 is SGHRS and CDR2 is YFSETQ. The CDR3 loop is CASSLGQGGEPQHF. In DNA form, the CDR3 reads TGCGCCAGCAGCTTGGGACAGGGTGGTGAGCCCCAGCATTTT.

CDR3 DNA: TGTGCCAGCAGTACAGGGGCCCCTGGGACCCAGTACTTC. Protein sequence: CASSTGAPGTQYF. J is TRBJ2-5 and V is TRBV7-8; the match to TRBD1 covers 7 bases. J was trimmed by 7 bases and V by 6 bases; bases with no gene match: 8. This CDR3 is built from 13 residues. The germline CDR1 and CDR2 sequences are SGHVS and FQNEAQ.

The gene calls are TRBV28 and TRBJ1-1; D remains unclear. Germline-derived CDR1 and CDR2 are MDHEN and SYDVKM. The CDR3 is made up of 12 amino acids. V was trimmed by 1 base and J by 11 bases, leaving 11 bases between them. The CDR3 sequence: CASSLSSVRAFF. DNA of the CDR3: TGTGCCAGCAGTTTATCTTCGGTACGGGCTTTCTTT.

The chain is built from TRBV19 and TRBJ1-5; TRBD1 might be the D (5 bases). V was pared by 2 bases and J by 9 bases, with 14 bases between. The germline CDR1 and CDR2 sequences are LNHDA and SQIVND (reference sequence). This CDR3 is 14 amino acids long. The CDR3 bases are TGTGCCAGTAGTATAACGGGGCCGCAGGGGCCCCAGCATTTT. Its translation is CASSITGPQGPQHF.

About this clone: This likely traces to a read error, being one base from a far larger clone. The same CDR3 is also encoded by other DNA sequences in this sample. This CDR3 is CSARDYNEQFF. The CDR3 DNA sequence: TGCAGTGCTAGAGATTACAATGAGCAGTTCTTC. The chain links TRBV20-1 to TRBJ2-1; D remains unclear. Per the germline V gene, CDR1 is DFQATT and CDR2 is SNEGSKA (reference sequence). V lost 0 bases, J lost 4 bases, and 1 base lay in between. The CDR3 has 11 amino acids.

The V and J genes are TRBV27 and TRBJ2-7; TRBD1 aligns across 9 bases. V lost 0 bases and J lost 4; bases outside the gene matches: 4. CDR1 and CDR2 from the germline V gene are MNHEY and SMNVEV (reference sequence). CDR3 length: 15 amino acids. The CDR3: CASSLSGTGRYEQYF. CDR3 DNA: TGTGCCAGCAGTTTATCTGGGACAGGGAGATACGAGCAGTACTTC.

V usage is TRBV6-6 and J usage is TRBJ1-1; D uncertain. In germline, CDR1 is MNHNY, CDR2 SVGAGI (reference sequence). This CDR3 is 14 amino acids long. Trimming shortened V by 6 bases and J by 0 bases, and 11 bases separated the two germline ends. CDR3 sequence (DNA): TGTGCCAGCAGGGATACCGGGCTGAACACTGAAGCTTTCTTT. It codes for CASRDTGLNTEAFF.

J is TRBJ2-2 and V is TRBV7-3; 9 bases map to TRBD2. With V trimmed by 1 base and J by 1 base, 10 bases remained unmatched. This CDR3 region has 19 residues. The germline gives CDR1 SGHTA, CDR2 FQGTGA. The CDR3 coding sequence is TGTGCCAGCAGCTTAAGGACTCGGCCTAGCGGGGTGAACACCGGGGAGCTGTTTTTT. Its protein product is CASSLRTRPSGVNTGELFF.